The rows below give T cell receptor beta chains drawn from one sample of a study of blood T cell repertoires in COVID-19. TCRdb's copy holds only in-frame clones and misses some; the assay was immunoSEQ multiplex PCR. The table shows about 88,000 clones, with roughly 87% occurring only once. The sample comprised peripheral blood. Receptor source: a man aged 18 to 30 with COVID-19, enrolled during active disease. Each CDR3 is given with its conserved first and last residue. The D gene is left open where the match is weak. A clone size is listed for some rows: how often the clone was seen (once, few, many), or a class if it is expanded.

TRBJ1-1	TRBD1	once	TRBV28	TGTGCCAGCAGTTGGGTCACAGGGGGGATGAACACTGAAGCTTTCTTT	CASSWVTGGMNTEAFF
TRBJ2-7	NA	NA	TRBV5-1	TGCGCCAGCAGCTTGCAAGGGGGCGAGCAGTACTTC	CASSLQGGEQYF
TRBJ2-1	TRBD2	NA	TRBV6-6	TGTGCCAGCAGTTACCCGACTAGCGGGCGATACAATGAGCAGTTCTTC	CASSYPTSGRYNEQFF
TRBJ1-6	TRBD1	NA	TRBV25-1	TGTGCCAGCAGCTGGGACAGAGACACTTCACCCCTCCACTTT	CASSWDRDTSPLHF
TRBJ1-1	TRBD1	NA	TRBV5-1	TGCGCCAGCAGTCCGAGGACAGGGGGCTTGAACACTGAAGCTTTCTTT	CASSPRTGGLNTEAFF
TRBJ1-5	NA	NA	TRBV27	TGTGCCAGCAGTTTAGAGGGAAGCAATCAGCCCCAGCATTTT	CASSLEGSNQPQHF
TRBJ2-1	NA	NA	TRBV7-2	TGTGCCAGCAGCTTAGCTGGGACATGGCTCTTCAATGAGCAGTTCTTC	CASSLAGTWLFNEQFF
TRBJ1-2	TRBD1	NA	TRBV5-4	TGTGCCAGCAGCCGGGGACAGGACTCGATATTTAACTATGGCTACACCTTC	CASSRGQDSIFNYGYTF
TRBJ2-1	NA	NA	TRBV27	TGTGCCAGCAGTTTCTCCGGGAGTGAGCAGTTCTTC	CASSFSGSEQFF
TRBJ1-6	NA	NA	TRBV5-1	TGCGCCAGCAGCTTCCTGCCCGCAGTGGCCTTAAATTCACCCCTCCACTTT	CASSFLPAVALNSPLHF
TRBJ1-5	NA	NA	TRBV28	TGTGCCAGCAGTTTGCCGTGGGGGGGGAGCAATCAGCCCCAGCATTTT	CASSLPWGGSNQPQHF
TRBJ2-5	TRBD1	NA	TRBV11-2	TGTGCCAGCAGCTTAGATCTCCCGACAGGGGCCTACCAAGAGACCCAGTACTTC	CASSLDLPTGAYQETQYF
TRBJ2-1	NA	once	TRBV5-1	TGCGCCAGCAGAAGGGAGTCGGGGTACAATGAGCAGTTCTTC	CASRRESGYNEQFF
TRBJ2-7	TRBD2	NA	TRBV5-4	TGTGCCAGCAGCCCGATGCCTACTAGCGGGAGGGCACACGAGCAGTACTTC	CASSPMPTSGRAHEQYF
TRBJ2-3	TRBD2	NA	TRBV4-1	TGCGCCAGCAGCCAAGGACTACTAGCGGCCCGTGTCACAGATACGCAGTATTTT	CASSQGLLAARVTDTQYF
TRBJ2-7	TRBD1	NA	TRBV27	TGTGCCAGCAGTCATTTGGGGGCGACAGGGAACGACTACGAGCAGTACTTC	CASSHLGATGNDYEQYF
TRBJ1-5	NA	NA	TRBV2	TGTGCCAGCAATGGGAGAAGGAAGCAGCCCCAGCATTTT	CASNGRRKQPQHF
TRBJ2-2	NA	once	TRBV2	TGTGCCAGCAGGGCCCGGGTAGAGCTGTTTTTT	CASRARVELFF
TRBJ2-7	NA	NA	TRBV15	TGTGCCACCAGCAGAGATGGTGGGACATTATACTTC	CATSRDGGTLYF
TRBJ1-1	TRBD1	NA	TRBV6-5	TGTGCCAGCAGCTCCGGGACAGGGAGTGCAGCTTTCTTT	CASSSGTGSAAFF
TRBJ1-2	TRBD1	NA	TRBV11-2	TGTGCCAGCAGCCCAACAGGGGGAGGCTATGGCTACACCTTC	CASSPTGGGYGYTF
TRBJ2-2	NA	few	TRBV19	TGTGCCAGTAGTGGCCCTCCGGGGGGCCGAGGGACCGGGGAGCTGTTTTTT	CASSGPPGGRGTGELFF
TRBJ1-6	NA	NA	TRBV19	TGTGCCAGTAGTATTCACACCAATTCACCCCTCCACTTT	CASSIHTNSPLHF
TRBJ2-7	TRBD1	NA	TRBV5-4	TGTGCCAGCAGCTCAAGGACAGGGGGCGGACAGGACGAGCAGTACTTC	CASSSRTGGGQDEQYF
TRBJ2-5	NA	NA	TRBV2	TGTGCCAGCAATGGCCGAAAAGAGACCCAGTACTTC	CASNGRKETQYF
TRBJ2-7	TRBD1	NA	TRBV7-9	TGTGCCAGCAGAGGGACAGGGATCTCCTACGAGCAGTACTTC	CASRGTGISYEQYF